This T cell receptor (beta chain) was profiled in a study of lymphopenia after photon versus proton radiotherapy. Trimming pared 0 bases from V and 3 bases from J, leaving 7 bases between. Per the germline V gene, CDR1 is SGHDT and CDR2 is YYEEEE. The CDR3 runs 13 residues. The data were produced by immunoSEQ multiplex PCR, yet TCRdb's version contains in-frame clones alone and is incomplete. This sample has tens of thousands of clones, with about 93% found just once. This clone was counted between two and nine times. This sequence originates from a man in his fifties or sixties with cholangiocarcinoma. Sample: peripheral blood, taken from a patient treated with photon-based radiotherapy. This chain links TRBV5-6 with TRBJ2-7; D remains ambiguous. CDR3 in amino acids: CASSLVGFYEQYF. The CDR3, as DNA: TGTGCCAGCAGCTTGGTCGGGTTCTACGAGCAGTACTTC.